The rows below give T cell receptor beta chains drawn from one sample of a study of blood T cell repertoires in COVID-19. Assay used: immunoSEQ multiplex PCR; TCRdb lists only in-frame clones, some missing. The sample records some 200,000 clones, about 90% being singletons. The sample taken for sequencing was peripheral blood. The receptor source for this set is a woman in her fifties or sixties with acute or convalescent COVID-19. Each CDR3 is given with its conserved first and last residue. The order of the fields is clone size, D gene, V gene, J gene, CDR3 DNA, CDR3 protein. The D gene is left open where the match is weak. Where a row states a size, it is once, few, many or the class of an expanded clone; other rows omit it.

-	TRBD2	TRBV5-1	TRBJ2-1	TGCGCCAGCAGCTTGCTTCCTAGCGGGACCTACAATGAGCAGTTCTTC	CASSLLPSGTYNEQFF
-	-	TRBV7-3	TRBJ2-5	TGTGCCAGCAGCCCAGGGGGGCCACAAGAGACCCAGTACTTC	CASSPGGPQETQYF
-	TRBD1	TRBV4-1	TRBJ1-5	TGCGCCAGCAGCCTTGGGACAGTTGGGAATCAGCCCCAGCATTTT	CASSLGTVGNQPQHF
-	TRBD1	TRBV7-6	TRBJ2-3	TGTGCCAGCAGCGCGACAGGGGCGCTTGGAGATACGCAGTATTTT	CASSATGALGDTQYF
-	-	TRBV6-6	TRBJ1-1	TGTGCCAGCAGCCCCGTAGAGGGTGTGAACACTGAAGCTTTCTTT	CASSPVEGVNTEAFF
-	-	TRBV9	TRBJ2-5	TGTGCCAGCAGCGTAGCTTGGAGTTTCGGGGGAGAGACCCAGTACTTC	CASSVAWSFGGETQYF
-	TRBD2	TRBV6-6	TRBJ2-1	TGTGCCAGCAGTTACGGTAGCGGGGCAGGGAATGAGCAGTTCTTC	CASSYGSGAGNEQFF
-	-	TRBV27	TRBJ1-4	TGTGCCAGCAGGCGGTACGGCGCACTTGAAAAACTGTTTTTT	CASRRYGALEKLFF
-	TRBD1	TRBV6-5	TRBJ2-7	TGTGCCAGCAGGGATAGGGACAGGGGCTACGAGCAGTACTTC	CASRDRDRGYEQYF
-	-	TRBV6-2/TRBV6-3	TRBJ2-1	TGTGCCAGCAGTTACTCGCGGCAGGGGCAGTGGAGTGAGCAGTTCTTC	CASSYSRQGQWSEQFF
-	-	TRBV5-5	TRBJ2-6	TGTGCCAGCAGCTTGACACTGGCGGTTGCCTCTGGGGCCAACGTCCTGACTTTC	CASSLTLAVASGANVLTF
-	-	TRBV11-1	TRBJ2-3	TGTGCCAGCAGCTTAGCGGCCGTCACAGATACGCAGTATTTT	CASSLAAVTDTQYF
-	TRBD2	TRBV19	TRBJ2-5	TGTGCCAGTAGTTTTAGCGGGACTGAGACCCAGTACTTC	CASSFSGTETQYF
once	TRBD1	TRBV5-1	TRBJ2-7	TGCGCCAGCAGCCTAATAGGACAGGGGGCTTACGAGCAGTACTTC	CASSLIGQGAYEQYF
-	-	TRBV5-1	TRBJ2-7	TGCGCCAGCAGCTTAATTGGCCGAACCTACGAGCAGTACTTC	CASSLIGRTYEQYF
-	TRBD2	TRBV7-8	TRBJ2-5	TGTGCCAGCAGCTTTGGGACTAGCGGGGGGGCGGCCCAAGAGACCCAGTACTTC	CASSFGTSGGAAQETQYF
-	-	TRBV27	TRBJ1-2	TGTGCCAGCAGTTTAAGCCCTGTTTCAGGGTACAGCTATGGCTACACCTTC	CASSLSPVSGYSYGYTF
-	-	TRBV19	TRBJ1-2	TGTGCCAGTAGTCCCCAGGCCCAAGATGGCTACACCTTC	CASSPQAQDGYTF
-	TRBD2	TRBV24-1	TRBJ2-3	TGTGCCACCAGTGCCCGCGGGACTAGCGGGGGGTATACGCAGTATTTT	CATSARGTSGGYTQYF
-	TRBD1	TRBV7-4	TRBJ2-7	TGTGCCAGCAGCTTAGTCGACAGGGATTTCAACGAGCAGTACTTC	CASSLVDRDFNEQYF
-	TRBD1	TRBV19	TRBJ2-5	TGTGCCAGTAGTACCCTCGGACAGGGACAAGAGACCCAGTACTTC	CASSTLGQGQETQYF
-	TRBD2	TRBV9	TRBJ2-7	TGTGCCAGCAGCTCCCGTTCCGGGCTAGCGGTAGGCGAGCAGTACTTC	CASSSRSGLAVGEQYF
-	-	TRBV19	TRBJ2-2	TGTGCCAGTAGTATCCGGGCGGACAGCCTGAACACCGGGGAGCTGTTTTTT	CASSIRADSLNTGELFF
-	TRBD2	TRBV25-1	TRBJ2-7	TGTGCCAGCAGTGAGGCTAGCGGGGCCTACGAGCAGTACTTC	CASSEASGAYEQYF